This TCR beta chain was recorded in a study of cytomegalovirus exposure and HLA in healthy donors. Study conclusions and caveats: Most TCR beta V segments were productive about 87% or about 30% of the time in an earlier analysis. The authors reported that TCR beta sequences could predict HLA-A and HLA-B alleles. These predictions were accurate for most subjects in the first cohort. In a later analysis, parvovirus B19, influenza, CMV and Epstein-Barr virus appeared linked to several top co-occurrence clusters. Altogether, some 170 TCR beta chains were recorded as cytomegalovirus-associated.

Between the trimmed V and J ends, which lost 6 bases and 6 bases, there was a span of 17 bases. This CDR3 has 15 amino acids. CDR1 is MNHEY and CDR2 is SVGAGI in the germline V gene. Amplification used 60 Vbeta primers and 13 Jbeta primers. Sequenced by immunoSEQ multiplex PCR; TCRdb stores in-frame clones only, minus some. The table has about 250,000 clones, 72% seen once. A single count supports this clone. No antigen is known for it. Specimen: PBMCs. The chain employs TRBV6-5 and TRBJ2-2, with D perhaps TRBD2 (7 bases). The receptor's source is a female donor in good health and CMV-seronegative. The CDR3 bases are TGTGCCAGCAGACTAAAAAGGGGGGGCTCCGGGGAGCTGTTTTTT. Amino acid sequence: CASRLKRGGSGELFF.